A single sample gave rise to the 9 T cell receptor beta chains below, sequenced in a study of blood T cell repertoires in COVID-19. Sequencing was performed with immunoSEQ multiplex PCR; in TCRdb, only in-frame clones are kept and a portion is missing. The table lists around 230,000 clones, around 89% of them singletons, with approximately 2.5% in the top ten. The specimen was PBMCs or T cells enriched from blood (not recorded which). These receptors were taken from a woman aged 35 to 49 with acute COVID-19.

The chain recombines TRBV5-1 with TRBJ2-7, with 8 bases aligning to TRBD1. This CDR3 contains 14 residues. V dropped 0 bases and J dropped 2; count of bases not matched to a gene: 1. The germline V gene has CDR1 SGHRS and CDR2 YFSETQ. In DNA, the CDR3 is TGCGCCAGCAGCTTGGGGACAGGGCCCTACGAGCAGTACTTC. Translation gives CASSLGTGPYEQYF.

The chain has TRBV29-1 and TRBJ1-2, with TRBD1 matching 10 bases. The trim removed 7 bases at V and 7 bases at J, leaving 9 bases unmatched. The CDR3 loop spans 13 amino acids. In germline, CDR1 is SQVTM, CDR2 ANQGSEA. In DNA form, the CDR3 reads TGCAGCGCTGGGACAGGGGATTCGGGTGGCTACACCTTC. It encodes CSAGTGDSGGYTF.

This chain joins TRBV7-2 and TRBJ2-1, with D possibly being TRBD2 (7 bases). This CDR3 contains 15 residues. The V end was cut by 6 bases, the J end by 0 bases, with 12 bases between. Germline loops: CDR1 SGHTA, CDR2 FQGNSA. The CDR3 DNA sequence: TGTGCCAGCAGGGGGGGGCAGGGCTCCTACAATGAGCAGTTCTTC. This encodes CASRGGQGSYNEQFF.

V is TRBV10-3 and J is TRBJ1-1; tentatively, D is TRBD1 (5 bases). Trimming shortened V by 0 bases and J by 5 bases, and 16 bases separated the two germline ends. Germline CDR1 reads ENHRY; CDR2 reads SYGVKD. CDR3 size: 16 residues. The CDR3 region has the DNA TGTGCCATCAGTGAGTCGAGGGTCAGGGAGGGGACTGAAGCTTTCTTT. Protein sequence: CAISESRVREGTEAFF.

V and J are TRBV10-2 and TRBJ2-5, with D tentatively TRBD1 (6 bases). This CDR3 is 13 amino acids long. Germline V gene sequence: CDR1 WSHSY, CDR2 SAAADI. V was clipped by 8 bases and J by 5 bases, with 15 bases between them. The CDR3 loop reads CASAVVGGETQYF. DNA of the CDR3: TGCGCCAGCGCAGTGGTTGGGGGCGAGACCCAGTACTTC.

The chain recombines TRBV12-3 or TRBV12-4 with TRBJ1-2, with no clear D. The V gene lost 4 bases and the J gene lost 4 bases, with 10 bases spanning the gap. CDR3 length: 13 amino acids. The chain's CDR3 is CASSYSSSYGYTF. The CDR3 bases are TGTGCCAGCAGTTATAGTTCGAGCTATGGCTACACCTTC.

V is TRBV28 and J is TRBJ2-3; TRBD1 is a possible D gene (6 bases). CDR1 and CDR2 from the germline V gene are MDHEN and SYDVKM. The CDR3 contains 12 residues. Trimming cost V 8 bases and J 6 bases, with 12 bases left between them. This CDR3 reads CASGTGTDTQYF. The CDR3 DNA sequence: TGTGCCAGCGGCACAGGGACCGATACGCAGTATTTT. The full variable domain, in which reference TRBV28 and TRBJ2-3 provide the parts outside the CDR3, is DVKVTQSSRYLVKRTGEKVFLECVQDMDHENMFWYRQDPGLGLRLIYFSYDVKMKEKGDIPEGYSVSREKKERFSLILESASTNQTSMYLCASGTGTDTQYFGPGTRLTVL.

The chain carries TRBV12-5 and TRBJ2-3; 10 bases fit TRBD2. The ends lost 1 base at V and 1 base at J; junction bases unmatched: 2. Germline V lookup: CDR1 LGHNT, CDR2 FRNRAP. The CDR3 length is 16 residues. CDR3 residues: CASGLGSGGGTDTQYF. The CDR3 nucleotides are TGTGCTAGTGGTTTGGGAAGCGGGGGGGGCACAGATACGCAGTATTTT.

V and J are TRBV10-1 and TRBJ1-2, with no clear D. The CDR3 extends over 13 amino acids. The V gene lost 4 bases and the J gene lost 7 bases, with 13 bases spanning the gap. In germline, CDR1 is WNHNN, CDR2 SYGVQD (reference sequence). CDR3 in amino acids: CASSGSASFGYTF. The CDR3, as DNA: TGCGCCAGCAGTGGGTCCGCTAGTTTTGGCTACACCTTC.